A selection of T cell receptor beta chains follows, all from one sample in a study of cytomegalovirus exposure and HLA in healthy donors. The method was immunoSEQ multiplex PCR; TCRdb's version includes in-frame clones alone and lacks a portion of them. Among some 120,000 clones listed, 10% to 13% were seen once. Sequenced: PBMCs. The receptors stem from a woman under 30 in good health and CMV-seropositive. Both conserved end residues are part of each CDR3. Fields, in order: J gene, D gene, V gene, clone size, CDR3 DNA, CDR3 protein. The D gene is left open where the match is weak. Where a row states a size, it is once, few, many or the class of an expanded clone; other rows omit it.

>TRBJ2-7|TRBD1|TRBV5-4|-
TGTGCCAGCAGCTTCGACAGGGGAATCTACGAGCAGTACTTC
CASSFDRGIYEQYF
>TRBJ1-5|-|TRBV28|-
TGTGCCAGCAGTTTATCAGCGAGCAATCAGCCCCAGCATTTT
CASSLSASNQPQHF
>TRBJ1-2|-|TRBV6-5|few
TGTGCCAGCAGGAGCGGACAGATTAACTATGGCTACACCTTC
CASRSGQINYGYTF
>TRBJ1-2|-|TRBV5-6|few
TGTGCCAGCAGCTTCCGAGGGAACTATGGCTACACCTTC
CASSFRGNYGYTF
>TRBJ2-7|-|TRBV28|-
TGTGCCAGCACTGGGACGGGGGTCTCCTACGAGCAGTACTTC
CASTGTGVSYEQYF
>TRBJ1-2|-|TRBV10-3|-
TGTGCCATCAGTCCAGGCGGGGACGACTATGGCTACACCTTC
CAISPGGDDYGYTF
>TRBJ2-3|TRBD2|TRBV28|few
TGTGCCAGCAGTTTATTCGATCTAGCGGACCGCACAGATACGCAGTATTTT
CASSLFDLADRTDTQYF
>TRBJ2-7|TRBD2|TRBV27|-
TGTGCCAGCAGTCAATACGGGGGGAGCTCCTACGAGCAGTACTTC
CASSQYGGSSYEQYF
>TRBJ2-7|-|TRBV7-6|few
TGTGCCAGCAGCTTCAAACAAGACTCCTACGAGCAGTACTTC
CASSFKQDSYEQYF
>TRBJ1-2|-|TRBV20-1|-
TGCAGCCTGATAGGGGTTTATGGCTACACCTTC
CSLIGVYGYTF
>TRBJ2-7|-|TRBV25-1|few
TGTGCCAGCACGGGGTCAACCTACGAGCAGTACTTC
CASTGSTYEQYF
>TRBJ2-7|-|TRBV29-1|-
TGCAGCGTTAAACACCCCTACGAGCAGTACTTC
CSVKHPYEQYF
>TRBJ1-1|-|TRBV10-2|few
TGCGCCAGCAGTGAGGCGGACACTGAAGCTTTCTTT
CASSEADTEAFF
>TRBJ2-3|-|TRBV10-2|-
TGCGCCAGCAGTGTTCCAGGCGCAACGGGGGATACGCAGTATTTT
CASSVPGATGDTQYF
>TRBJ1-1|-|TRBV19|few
TGTGCCAGTGAGGAACCAGAGACTGAAGCTTTCTTT
CASEEPETEAFF
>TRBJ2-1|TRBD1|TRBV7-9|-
TGTGCCAGCAGATCCGGGACAGGGGGGGAAAATGAGCAGTTCTTC
CASRSGTGGENEQFF
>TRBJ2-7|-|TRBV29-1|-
TGCAGCGTAACGGGAGCCCCGAGCTCCTACGAGCAGTACTTC
CSVTGAPSSYEQYF
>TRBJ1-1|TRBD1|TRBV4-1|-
TGCGCCAGCAGCCAGGACAGGGGAGCGAACACTGAAGCTTTCTTT
CASSQDRGANTEAFF
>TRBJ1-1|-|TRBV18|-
TGTGCCAGCTCACCGGAAGGAGGCTGGAACACTGAAGCTTTCTTT
CASSPEGGWNTEAFF
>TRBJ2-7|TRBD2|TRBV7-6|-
TGTGCCAGCAGCACGGGACTAGCGGACGAGCAGTACTTC
CASSTGLADEQYF
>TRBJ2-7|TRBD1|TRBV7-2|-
TGTGCCAGCAGCTTATTTGGGACAGGGAATTACGAGCAGTACTTC
CASSLFGTGNYEQYF
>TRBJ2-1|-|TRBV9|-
TGTGCCAGCAGCGTATACCCAGGGAAAAACAATGAGCAGTTCTTC
CASSVYPGKNNEQFF
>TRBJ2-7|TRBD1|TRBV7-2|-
TGTGCCAGCAGCCAAGCGTTGGGACAGGGCAGAAGCGAGCAGTACTTC
CASSQALGQGRSEQYF
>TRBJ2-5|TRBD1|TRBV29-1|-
TGCAGCGTTGGACAGGGTATCTCGGTGGGAGTTGGAGAGACCCAGTACTTC
CSVGQGISVGVGETQYF
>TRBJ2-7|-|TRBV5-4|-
TGTGCCAGTAAGGAGGGAGGTCACGAGCAGTACTTC
CASKEGGHEQYF
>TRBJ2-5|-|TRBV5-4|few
TGTGCCAGCAGCTTGAGATCATTCCGAGAATCGGGGGAGACCCAGTACTTC
CASSLRSFRESGETQYF
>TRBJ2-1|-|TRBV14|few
TGTGCCAGCAGCCAAAGATTCGAATTGGGCGTTGGGCAGTTCTTC
CASSQRFELGVGQFF
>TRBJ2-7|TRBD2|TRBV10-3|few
TGTGCCATCAGAGCGGGAGTAACTAGGGAGCAGTACTTC
CAIRAGVTREQYF
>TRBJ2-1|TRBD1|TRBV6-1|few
TGTGCCAGCAGTGAAGGGGGGACAGGGCCCTACAATGAGCAGTTCTTC
CASSEGGTGPYNEQFF
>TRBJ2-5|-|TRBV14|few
TGTGCCAGCAGCCAAGATTTTGGAGCAGGGCGGGGACCGCAAGAGACCCAGTACTTC
CASSQDFGAGRGPQETQYF
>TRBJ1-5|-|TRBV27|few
TGTGCCAGCAGTTTTTACCCAGGCGTCAATCAGCCCCAGCATTTT
CASSFYPGVNQPQHF
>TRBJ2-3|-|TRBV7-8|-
TGTGCCAGCAGCCAGGGACTTTCCGATACGCAGTATTTT
CASSQGLSDTQYF
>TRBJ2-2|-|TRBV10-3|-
TGTGCCATCAGGGGGGGGGCAAAAGCCGGGGAGCTGTTTTTT
CAIRGGAKAGELFF
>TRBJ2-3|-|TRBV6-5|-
TGTGCCAGCAGACACCCAACCACAGATACGCAGTATTTT
CASRHPTTDTQYF
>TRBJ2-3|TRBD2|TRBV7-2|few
TGTGCCAGCAGACTGACTAGCGGGAACACAGATACGCAGTATTTT
CASRLTSGNTDTQYF
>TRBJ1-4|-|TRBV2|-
TGTGCCAGCAGTGCGTCAGGGAAAACAACTAATGAAAAACTGTTTTTT
CASSASGKTTNEKLFF
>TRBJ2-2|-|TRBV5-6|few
TGTGCCAGCAGCTTGTATTTGACAGCGAACACCGGGGAGCTGTTTTTT
CASSLYLTANTGELFF
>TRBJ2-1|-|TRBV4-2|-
TGTGCCAGCTCCTTTGGGCAGGAGGGGTCCAATGAGCAGTTCTTC
CASSFGQEGSNEQFF
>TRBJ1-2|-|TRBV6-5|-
TGTGCCAGCAGTCCCGACACTAACTATGGCTACACCTTC
CASSPDTNYGYTF
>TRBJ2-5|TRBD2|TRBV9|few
TGTGCCAGCAGCGGAACGCGGGCTAGCGGCCAAGAGACCCAGTACTTC
CASSGTRASGQETQYF
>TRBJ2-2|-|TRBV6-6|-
TGTGCCAGCAGTTACGGAGGGGCCGGGGAGCTGTTTTTT
CASSYGGAGELFF
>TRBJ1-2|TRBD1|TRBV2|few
TGTGCCAGCGAATTACAGGGGTTCTATGGCTACACCTTC
CASELQGFYGYTF